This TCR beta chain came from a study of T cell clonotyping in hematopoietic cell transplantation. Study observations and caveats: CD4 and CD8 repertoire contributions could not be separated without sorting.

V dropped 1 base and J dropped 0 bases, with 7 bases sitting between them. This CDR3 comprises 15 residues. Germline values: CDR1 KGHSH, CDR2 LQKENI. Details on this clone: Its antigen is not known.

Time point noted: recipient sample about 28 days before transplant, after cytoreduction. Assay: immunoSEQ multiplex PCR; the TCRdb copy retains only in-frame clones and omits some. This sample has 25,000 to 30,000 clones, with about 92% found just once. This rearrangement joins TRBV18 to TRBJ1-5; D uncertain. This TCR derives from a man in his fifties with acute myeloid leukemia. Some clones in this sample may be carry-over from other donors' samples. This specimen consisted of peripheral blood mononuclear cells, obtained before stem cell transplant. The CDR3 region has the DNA TGTGCCAGCTCACCACGGGAGGATAGCAATCAGCCCCAGCATTTT. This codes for CASSPREDSNQPQHF.